The next 9 T cell receptor beta chains were all read from a single sample in a study of T cells in Graves' hyperthyroidism and ophthalmopathy. There were TCR beta CDR3 regions amplified from RNA transcripts. The primer set for the first-round RT-PCR of the TCR CDR3 was HTBI. Each CDR3 protein is one row after TCRdb ran MiXCR on the multiplex PCR reads. The profile shows a few hundred thousand distinct CDR3 sequences, around 13% of them singletons. The specimen was blood. Receptors originate from a woman aged 25 to 45 with Graves' hyperthyroidism that later progressed to Graves' ophthalmopathy.

V is TRBV3-1 and J is TRBJ2-5; 8 bases agree with TRBD1. The V and J ends lost 3 bases and 13 bases, in that order; junction bases with no gene match: 4. This CDR3 has 11 residues. Germline V lookup: CDR1 LGHDT, CDR2 YNNKEL (reference sequence). In nucleotides, the CDR3 is TGTGCCAGCAGCCAGGGACAGGCCCCGTACTTC. Translating it yields CASSQGQAPYF.

This clonotype was counted at least ten times. This sequence joins TRBV28 and TRBJ1-5; TRBD1 is a possible D gene (5 bases). There are 15 residues in the CDR3. Germline lookup yields CDR1 MDHEN and CDR2 SYDVKM. The V gene lost 3 bases and the J gene lost 0 bases, with 9 bases spanning the gap. CDR3 region: CASSFPGNSNQPQHF. The DNA for the CDR3 is TGTGCCAGCAGTTTCCCAGGGAATAGCAATCAGCCCCAGCATTTT. The full variable domain, its missing parts supplied by reference TRBV28 and TRBJ1-5, is DVKVTQSSRYLVKRTGEKVFLECVQDMDHENMFWYRQDPGLGLRLIYFSYDVKMKEKGDIPEGYSVSREKKERFSLILESASTNQTSMYLCASSFPGNSNQPQHFGDGTRLSIL.

The chain combines TRBV6-1 with TRBJ2-5; no firm D call. CDR1 is MNHNS and CDR2 is SASEGT in the germline V gene. CDR3 length equals 13 residues. Trimming stripped 1 base from V and 7 bases from J, with 10 bases between. The CDR3 nucleotides are TGTGCCAGCAGTGAAGGCCGAGTGAGGACCCAGTACTTC. It yields the protein CASSEGRVRTQYF.

This clonotype was counted only a few times. J is TRBJ2-7 and V is TRBV20-1, with 7 bases identical to TRBD2. The J segment lost 1 base and the V segment lost 7 bases, leaving 10 bases of the junction unmatched. The germline V gene encodes CDR1 DFQATT and CDR2 SNEGSKA (reference sequence). This CDR3 spans 14 amino acids. This chain's CDR3 is CSVRGAGESYEQYF. The CDR3 DNA is TGCAGTGTACGGGGCGCGGGAGAATCCTACGAGCAGTACTTC.

This chain links TRBV12-3 or TRBV12-4 with TRBJ2-7; 11 bases map to TRBD2. The CDR3 is 15 amino acids. J was trimmed by 2 bases and V by 5 bases; bases with no gene match: 5. The CDR3 spells CASSARLAGTYEQYF. The DNA of the CDR3 is TGTGCCAGCAGTGCGCGACTAGCGGGGACCTACGAGCAGTACTTC.

This clonotype was recorded a few times. J is TRBJ1-2 and V is TRBV4-2; D is unclear. CDR3 length: 15 amino acids. Germline CDR1 reads LGHNA; CDR2 reads YNFKEQ. V was pared by 1 base and J by 8 bases, with 17 bases between. The CDR3, as DNA: TGTGCCAGCAGCCAAGGGGTGACGGACTACGAAGGCTACACCTTC. This gives the protein CASSQGVTDYEGYTF.

This clonotype was observed at least ten times. The rearrangement links TRBV6-1 to TRBJ2-1; 10 nucleotides line up with TRBD2. V lost 7 bases and J lost 8; bases outside the gene matches: 11. The CDR3 covers 15 residues. In germline, CDR1 is MNHNS, CDR2 SASEGT. CDR3 sequence: CASNSLAGSWDEQFF. The CDR3 DNA is TGTGCCAGCAACTCACTAGCGGGGAGCTGGGATGAGCAGTTCTTC.

This clonotype has a handful of counts. The chain carries TRBV7-9 and TRBJ2-7; no firm D call. There are 17 residues in the CDR3. Deletions cut 5 bases from V and 0 bases from J, with 20 bases between. The germline CDR1 and CDR2 sequences are SEHNR and FQNEAQ (reference sequence). The DNA of the CDR3 is TGTGCCAGCAGCAATACTGTAACACGGGTGGGCTCCTACGAGCAGTACTTC. As protein: CASSNTVTRVGSYEQYF.

Only a few counts were recorded for this clonotype. This chain links TRBV30 with TRBJ1-1; the D gene is possibly TRBD1 (6 bases). The CDR3 spans 14 residues. V lost 5 bases and J 7 bases, leaving 20 bases between the germline ends. CDR1 is GTSNPN and CDR2 is SVGIG in the germline V gene (reference sequence). This CDR3 is CAWEPRGHLIEAFF. The CDR3 DNA reads TGTGCCTGGGAACCGAGGGGACACCTCATTGAAGCTTTCTTT.